There are many counts of the clone carrying this T cell receptor beta chain. Its matching antigen is unknown. MiXCR, run by TCRdb on the 5' RACE reads, gives a single entry per CDR3 protein. The data contain approximately 30,000 distinct CDR3 sequences, 4% to 4.5% of them singletons. The data originate from a study of T cells after yellow fever vaccination. Across the study: In the case of low-cell-number fractions, SMART-Seq v4 Ultra Low Input was used for preparation. Study-wide findings and caveats: Overlap between CD4 and CD8 compartments was detected for a small share of clonotypes.

This CDR3 region has 18 residues. V was cut by 2 bases and J by 4 bases, with 23 bases left in between. Germline values: CDR1 SGHAT, CDR2 FQNNGV. This receptor was taken from a man aged 30 to 39 who received the YFV17D yellow fever vaccine. This chain connects TRBV11-2 to TRBJ2-5; TRBD2 might be the D (6 bases). Sequencing was performed on CD8+ T cells sorted from PBMCs, taken 5 days after the yellow fever booster vaccination. This chain's CDR3 is CASSLTSLISGRAETQYF. CDR3 bases: TGTGCCAGCAGCTTAACTAGCCTAATTAGCGGACGCGCAGAGACCCAGTACTTC.